The 8 T cell receptor beta chains reported below all come from one sample, sequenced in a study of cytomegalovirus exposure and HLA in healthy donors. Sequenced by immunoSEQ multiplex PCR; TCRdb stores in-frame clones only, minus some. The table records 110,000 or so clones, less than 90% of them present only once. The sequenced sample consisted of PBMCs. The receptor set was obtained from a young man in good health and CMV-seropositive.

J is TRBJ2-1 and V is TRBV2; D may be TRBD1 (5 bases). CDR1 SNHLY and CDR2 FYNNEI come from the germline V gene. The CDR3 contains 13 residues. V lost 6 bases to trimming and J lost 1 base, with 7 bases between them. The CDR3 region has the DNA TGTGCCAGCAGAGGGGCTTCCTACAATGAGCAGTTCTTC. The encoded protein is CASRGASYNEQFF.

The chain couples TRBV7-2 to TRBJ1-5; no clear D. Germline CDR1 and CDR2: SGHTA and FQGNSA. The CDR3 loop spans 12 amino acids. V shed 5 bases and J shed 9 bases, with 11 bases lying between them. CDR3 coding DNA: TGTGCCAGCAGCCCCTATGGCGGGCCCCAGCATTTT. Amino acids: CASSPYGGPQHF.

The chain couples TRBV27 to TRBJ2-1, with TRBD2 identical over 8 bases. This CDR3 contains 14 residues. Germline V lookup: CDR1 MNHEY, CDR2 SMNVEV (reference sequence). Trimming removed 7 bases from V and 9 bases from J; junction bases left unmatched: 11. The CDR3 DNA follows: TGTGCCAGCACAGTCGGGGGGGGGCTTGGTGAGCAGTTCTTC. It yields the protein CASTVGGGLGEQFF.

In this sample, this clone turned up once. J is TRBJ2-7 and V is TRBV6-1, with D hard to call. The CDR3 length is 12 residues. Germline V gives CDR1 MNHNS, CDR2 SASEGT. V shed 2 bases and J shed 11 bases, with 13 bases lying between them. This CDR3 is CASSETSDDKYF. The DNA of the CDR3 is TGTGCCAGCAGTGAAACGTCCGATGACAAGTACTTC.

The chain couples TRBV19 to TRBJ2-7; 11 nucleotides match TRBD1. J was trimmed by 6 bases and V by 5 bases; bases with no gene match: 3. The germline V gene encodes CDR1 LNHDA and CDR2 SQIVND (reference sequence). The CDR3 is made up of 13 amino acids. DNA for the CDR3: TGTGCCAGTAGTTTCGGGACAGGGGGCGAGCAGTACTTC. The encoded protein is CASSFGTGGEQYF.

This sequence joins TRBV4-1 and TRBJ2-2; no reliable D call. Germline-derived CDR1 and CDR2 are MGHRA and YSYEKL. V lost 4 bases to trimming and J lost 2 bases, with 14 bases between them. The CDR3 sequence is 16 residues long. Here the CDR3 reads CASSLDAGSNTGELFF. DNA for the CDR3: TGCGCCAGCAGCCTTGACGCCGGGTCCAACACCGGGGAGCTGTTTTTT.

The chain uses TRBV5-4 and TRBJ1-1; no definite D call. Trimming cost V 3 bases and J 2 bases, with 11 bases left between them. The CDR3 runs 14 residues. Germline CDR1 and CDR2: SGHNT and YYREEE (reference sequence). The CDR3 sequence: CASSWERINTEAFF. In DNA, the CDR3 is TGTGCCAGCAGCTGGGAGAGAATCAACACTGAAGCTTTCTTT. The full variable domain, rest sourced from reference TRBV5-4 and TRBJ1-1, is ETGVTQSPTHLIKTRGQQVTLRCSSQSGHNTVSWYQQALGQGPQFIFQYYREEENGRGNFPPRFSGLQFPNYSSELNVNALELDDSALYLCASSWERINTEAFFGQGTRLTVV.

The chain joins TRBV5-1 to TRBJ1-3, with 8 nucleotides matching TRBD1. The V gene's germline CDR1 is SGHRS and CDR2 YFSETQ. Trimming at V came to 4 bases and at J to 2 bases, leaving 2 bases not matched to a gene. This CDR3 is 14 amino acids long. The DNA of the CDR3 is TGCGCCAGCAGCGAGACAGGGGCTGGAAACACCATATATTTT. Translation gives CASSETGAGNTIYF.